This entry lists 5 T cell receptor beta chains sequenced from one sample in a study of cytomegalovirus exposure and HLA in healthy donors. 13 Jbeta primers and 60 Vbeta primers were used for the PCR. Sequencing used immunoSEQ multiplex PCR; TCRdb keeps in-frame clones, though not all of them. The sample consists of tens of thousands of clones, about 80% of them appearing once. Sequenced material: PBMCs. The receptors shown here come from a male donor in good health and CMV-seronegative.

The genes are TRBV5-5 and TRBJ1-5, with D possibly TRBD1 on 5 matching bases. Trimming pared 3 bases from V and 4 bases from J, leaving 8 bases between. The CDR3 contains 13 residues. Germline loops: CDR1 SGHKS, CDR2 YYEKEE (reference sequence). This chain's CDR3 is CASSSGGNQPQHF. For the CDR3, the DNA is TGTGCCAGCAGCTCGGGGGGAAATCAGCCCCAGCATTTT.

J is TRBJ1-1 and V is TRBV6-1; D is perhaps TRBD1 (6 bases). Germline V gene data show CDR1 as MNHNS and CDR2 as SASEGT. V gave up 4 bases and J gave up 7 bases, with 13 bases separating them. CDR3 length equals 13 residues. In DNA form, the CDR3 reads TGTGCCAGCAGTGTTCACCGGGACAATGAAGCTTTCTTT. Encoded protein: CASSVHRDNEAFF.

The count of this clone is one. This chain links TRBV6-5 with TRBJ2-7; tentatively, D is TRBD1 (6 bases). Germline values: CDR1 MNHEY, CDR2 SVGAGI. V lost 7 bases and J lost 6, with 10 bases in between. The CDR3 is 11 residues long. CDR3 residues: CASNQGFEQYF. The CDR3 region has the DNA TGTGCCAGCAACCAGGGGTTCGAGCAGTACTTC.

This clone came up a few times. The chain recombines TRBV29-1 with TRBJ2-1; 8 bases line up with TRBD2. The CDR3 contains 16 residues. Per germline, CDR1 SQVTM and CDR2 ANQGSEA. After removal of 4 bases from V and 3 bases from J, the junction contained 11 bases not matched to a gene. The chain's CDR3 is CSVAGSGKRLYNEQFF. The CDR3 coding sequence is TGCAGCGTTGCCGGTAGCGGGAAACGGCTCTACAATGAGCAGTTCTTC.

This clone was observed a handful of times. This chain links TRBV2 with TRBJ2-7, with TRBD2 matching over 12 bases. V gave up 4 bases and J gave up 2 bases; unmatched junction bases: 6. This CDR3 region has 16 residues. Germline values: CDR1 SNHLY, CDR2 FYNNEI. CDR3 DNA: TGTGCCAGCAGTGGGGCTAGCGGGAGGGTACCCTACGAGCAGTACTTC. As protein: CASSGASGRVPYEQYF.